This T cell receptor (beta chain) was identified in a study of cytomegalovirus exposure and HLA in healthy donors. Study outcomes and limitations: Later work associated more than 15,000 TCR beta sequences with HLA alleles at 0.05 false discovery rate. Later findings reportedly placed an Asian-associated ancestry cluster below the approximately 670-donor mean for N-insertions.

PCR primers comprised 60 Vbeta and 13 Jbeta primers. Produced via immunoSEQ multiplex PCR; TCRdb's table is partial and in-frame only. The data contain about 130,000 clones, about four fifths of them singletons. As regards this clone: Antigen unknown.

V shed 1 base and J shed 6 bases, with 12 bases lying between them. The V gene's germline CDR1 is SEHNR and CDR2 FQNEAQ (reference sequence). CDR3 length: 14 residues. No record exists of this donor's CMV serostatus. The chain employs TRBV7-9 and TRBJ1-1; the D gene is possibly TRBD1 (5 bases). Sequenced: PBMCs. This TCR was sampled from a man aged 30 to 39 in good health. CDR3 loop: CASSLDPGEAEAFF. CDR3 DNA: TGTGCCAGCAGCTTAGACCCGGGGGAGGCTGAAGCTTTCTTT.